Below, 12 T cell receptor beta chains from the same sample are listed, as sequenced in a study of shared clonotypes between healthy human individuals. Here immunoSEQ multiplex PCR was the method, and the copy in TCRdb shows in-frame clones only, minus some. The table records 600,000 to 750,000 clones, 90% of them present only once. Sequencing input: memory CD8+ T cells from PBMCs. The subset denotes: CD45RO+ cells pooled with CCR7-negative TemRA cells. These receptors were obtained from a man aged 18 to 35 in good health. Some clones in this sample may be carry-over from other donors' samples.

The CDR3 is CASSVAQTGGLGYTF. The CDR3 DNA reads as TGTGCCAGCAGCGTAGCACAGACAGGGGGGTTAGGCTACACCTTC. The J gene is TRBJ1-2, the V gene TRBV9; 9 bases line up with TRBD1. After removal of 0 bases from V and 8 bases from J, the junction contained 8 bases not matched to a gene. The CDR3 contains 15 residues. CDR1 SGDLS and CDR2 YYNGEE come from the germline V gene. Using reference TRBV9 and TRBJ1-2 for the parts outside the CDR3, the full variable domain is DSGVTQTPKHLITATGQRVTLRCSPRSGDLSVYWYQQSLDQGLQFLIQYYNGEERAKGNILERFSAQQFPDLHSELNLSSLELGDSALYFCASSVAQTGGLGYTFGSGTRLTVV.

This chain joins TRBV5-1 and TRBJ2-1, with 12 bases identical to TRBD2. The V gene end was trimmed by 1 base and the J gene end by 7 bases; junction bases not matched to a gene: 9. The CDR3 contains 17 residues. The germline CDR1 and CDR2 sequences are SGHRS and YFSETQ. In DNA, the CDR3 is TGCGCCAGCAGCTTGCATCGACTAGCGGGAGTTCGGAATGAGCAGTTCTTC. Translating it yields CASSLHRLAGVRNEQFF.

The rearrangement uses TRBV10-3 and TRBJ2-1; D unclear. CDR3 length equals 14 residues. The germline gives CDR1 ENHRY, CDR2 SYGVKD. The germline V and J ends were trimmed by 5 bases and 3 bases, with 11 bases remaining between them. The DNA of the CDR3 is TGTGCCATCAGTAATCCGAGTAGCTACAATGAGCAGTTCTTC. This codes for CAISNPSSYNEQFF.

The chain joins TRBV27 to TRBJ1-1; D is unresolved. This CDR3 is 13 amino acids long. V was cut by 7 bases and J by 4 bases, with 13 bases left in between. From germline, CDR1 is MNHEY and CDR2 SMNVEV (reference sequence). The DNA for the CDR3 is TGTGCCAGCACCCTATCCTGGGGCACTGAAGCTTTCTTT. Translated, it gives CASTLSWGTEAFF.

The chain carries TRBV19 and TRBJ2-7; D uncertain. V was clipped by 5 bases and J by 6 bases, with 14 bases between them. There are 13 residues in the CDR3. CDR1 LNHDA and CDR2 SQIVND come from the germline V gene (reference sequence). Here the CDR3 DNA reads TGTGCCAGTAGTTCCAGCCCCCTTACCGAGCAGTACTTC. Its protein product is CASSSSPLTEQYF.

The rearrangement joins TRBV4-1 to TRBJ2-3; D is ambiguous. In germline, CDR1 is MGHRA, CDR2 YSYEKL. The length of the CDR3 is 15 residues. The ends were cut back, 2 bases at V and 7 bases at J, with 16 bases in the middle. CDR3 coding DNA: TGCGCCAGCAGCCAACAAGGGATTTTAGGGAATACGCAGTATTTT. This codes for CASSQQGILGNTQYF.

This clone was seen a single time. The genes are TRBV5-1 and TRBJ2-1, with TRBD2 as a possible D gene (6 bases). This CDR3 has 20 amino acids. Germline V gene data show CDR1 as SGHRS and CDR2 as YFSETQ. The ends were cut back, 4 bases at V and 0 bases at J, with 26 bases in the middle. The CDR3 loop reads CASSEDGSVSYRSSYNEQFF. CDR3 sequence (DNA): TGCGCCAGCAGCGAGGACGGGAGTGTTAGTTACCGGAGCTCCTACAATGAGCAGTTCTTC.

This clone appeared once. The chain carries TRBV4-3 and TRBJ2-2; maybe TRBD1 (5 bases). From germline, CDR1 is LGHNA and CDR2 YSLEER. Trimming shortened V by 0 bases and J by 6 bases, and 14 bases separated the two germline ends. The CDR3 consists of 16 residues. The CDR3 sequence: CASSQDRVSRAGELFF. The CDR3 DNA reads as TGCGCCAGCAGCCAAGATCGGGTCAGCAGGGCCGGGGAGCTGTTTTTT.

The genes are TRBV11-3 and TRBJ1-1; D gene uncertain. Germline CDR1 is SGHNT and CDR2 is YENEEA. V lost 5 bases, J lost 4 bases, and 14 bases lay in between. The CDR3 length is 14 residues. Here the CDR3 reads CASSPFPGSTEAFF. The CDR3 DNA sequence: TGTGCCAGCAGCCCCTTTCCGGGGAGCACTGAAGCTTTCTTT.

The chain recombines TRBV25-1 with TRBJ1-1; the D is unclear. Deletions cut 8 bases from V and 2 bases from J, with 9 bases between. CDR3 size: 12 residues. Germline CDR1 and CDR2: MGHDK and SYGVNS. CDR3 DNA: TGTGCCAGCGCGGTGGGTAACACTGAAGCTTTCTTT. It encodes CASAVGNTEAFF.

V and J are TRBV27 and TRBJ2-2; D gene ambiguous. Trimming took off 7 bases at V and 4 bases at J, with 19 bases between the two ends. This CDR3 comprises 16 residues. The germline V gene encodes CDR1 MNHEY and CDR2 SMNVEV (reference sequence). CDR3 sequence: CASKLGAGPITGELFF. The CDR3 DNA follows: TGTGCCAGCAAGTTGGGTGCCGGACCTATCACCGGGGAGCTGTTTTTT.

The V call is TRBV7-9, the J call TRBJ1-1; maybe TRBD1 (5 bases). CDR3 length: 13 amino acids. Germline CDR1 is SEHNR and CDR2 is FQNEAQ (reference sequence). V shed 5 bases and J shed 8 bases, with 15 bases lying between them. The CDR3 DNA reads TGTGCCAGCAGCCATTGGGGCGGGCTCGAAGCTTTCTTT. It codes for CASSHWGGLEAFF. The full variable domain, in which reference TRBV7-9 and TRBJ1-1 provide the parts outside the CDR3, is DTGVSQNPRHKITKRGQNVTFRCDPISEHNRLYWYRQTLGQGPEFLTYFQNEAQLEKSRLLSDRFSAERPKGSFSTLEIQRTEQGDSAMYLCASSHWGGLEAFFGQGTRLTVV.